This entry lists 19 T cell receptor beta chains sequenced from one sample in a study of tumor and adjacent non-tumor tissue in lung cancer (dated by TCRdb to 2017 to 2018). Receptor amplification or capture employed multiplex PCR. The run used an Illumina HiSeq 2500. Following protocols modified from ARM-PCR, the researchers constructed TCRbeta libraries through three rounds of nested PCR with primers (Table S4). Through fastp at Q25 and MiXCR, TCRdb rebuilt clones from the public reads, retaining in-frame beta chains. Rows are unified per CDR3 protein, each entry keeping the most common DNA and genes. For this sample there are around 70,000 distinct CDR3 sequences; 55% to 75% appear just once. Of the sample, roughly a fifth is held by the ten largest clones. RNA was isolated from bulk, unsorted tissue, and RNA quality was assessed with a NanoDrop ND-1000 and an Agilent 2100. Sequences were obtained from lung tumor tissue. The receptors come from a man aged 50 or older with non-small cell lung cancer.

This clonotype was detected many times. This chain uses TRBV4-1 with TRBJ2-7; D gene uncertain. Germline V gene data show CDR1 as MGHRA and CDR2 as YSYEKL. This CDR3 spans 14 amino acids. The V end was cut by 0 bases, the J end by 4 bases, with 10 bases between. CDR3 DNA sequence: TGCGCCAGCAGCCAAGATCATTATGGTTACGAGCAGTACTTC. It codes for CASSQDHYGYEQYF.

Regarding this clonotype: A read error may explain this, as a much larger clone is one base away. The chain is built from TRBV5-4 and TRBJ1-1, with TRBD1 matching over 8 bases. Germline loops: CDR1 SGHNT, CDR2 YYREEE (reference sequence). This CDR3 is 15 amino acids long. The ends lost 1 base at V and 4 bases at J; junction bases unmatched: 6. CDR3 nucleotide sequence: TGTGCCAGCAGCTTGCCGACAGGGGTTGCCACTGAAGCTTTCTTT. Residues: CASSLPTGVATEAFF. The complete variable domain, with remaining parts taken from reference TRBV5-4 and TRBJ1-1, reads ETGVTQSPTHLIKTRGQQVTLRCSSQSGHNTVSWYQQALGQGPQFIFQYYREEENGRGNFPPRFSGLQFPNYSSELNVNALELDDSALYLCASSLPTGVATEAFFGQGTRLTVV.

About this clonotype itself: Likely a read error: the CDR3 ends without its conserved phenylalanine or tryptophan. This chain uses TRBV6-1 with TRBJ2-2, with D possibly TRBD2 on 7 matching bases. CDR1 and CDR2 from the germline V gene are MNHNS and SASEGT. The CDR3 is 13 residues long. Here the CDR3 reads CASSDWRGGELFL. The CDR3 nucleotides are TGTGCCAGCAGTGACTGGAGAGGGGGGGAACTGTTTCTT.

In this sample, this clonotype turned up once. This may arise from a read error, as a much more abundant clone is one base away. The CDR3 ends on some other residue instead of the conserved phenylalanine or tryptophan, so this is likely a read error. J is TRBJ2-2 and V is TRBV6-1; TRBD1 is a possible D gene (6 bases). Deletions cut 7 bases from V and 5 bases from J, with 14 bases between. The germline V gene encodes CDR1 MNHNS and CDR2 SASEGT. The CDR3 is 14 residues long. CDR3 loop: CASTRKGETGELFL. DNA of the CDR3: TGTGCCAGCACCCGAAAGGGGGAAACCGGGGAGCTGTTTTTG.

The rearrangement uses TRBV6-6 and TRBJ1-6; D ambiguous. The length of the CDR3 is 15 residues. The V gene's germline CDR1 is MNHNY and CDR2 SVGAGI (reference sequence). V lost 7 bases and J lost 2, with 12 bases in between. This CDR3 reads CASTDSGPYNSPLHF. In DNA, the CDR3 is TGTGCCAGCACTGACTCCGGACCCTATAATTCACCCCTCCACTTT.

Worth noting for this clonotype: Here the CDR3 omits its conserved ending phenylalanine or tryptophan, so a read error is the likely source. This chain joins TRBV11-1 and TRBJ2-7; perhaps TRBD2 as D (6 bases). The CDR3 runs 13 residues. The germline V gene encodes CDR1 SGHAT and CDR2 FQDESV (reference sequence). The CDR3 sequence is CASNLSGLFEQYS. In DNA form, the CDR3 reads TGTGCCAGCAACTTATCGGGACTCTTTGAGCAGTACTCC.

On this clonotype itself: One base away lies a much larger clone, so this may be a sequencing read error. This chain uses TRBV6-1 with TRBJ2-2; TRBD1 aligns across 8 bases. The CDR3 is 17 amino acids. J was trimmed by 7 bases and V by 6 bases; bases with no gene match: 16. Germline V gene sequence: CDR1 MNHNS, CDR2 SASEGT. The CDR3 spells CASRPGTGGSDGGELFF. The DNA of the CDR3 is TGTGCCAGCAGGCCCGGGACAGGTGGGTCCGACGGCGGGGAGCTGTTTTTT.

V is TRBV24-1 and J is TRBJ2-5, with 9 nucleotides matching TRBD2. Germline V lookup: CDR1 KGHDR, CDR2 SFDVKD. J was trimmed by 1 base and V by 3 bases; bases with no gene match: 8. CDR3 size: 17 residues. Here the CDR3 DNA reads TGTGCCACCAGTGATCCCGCGGGGGGGGCGCGCCAAGAGACCCAGTACTTC. Translation gives CATSDPAGGARQETQYF.

About this clonotype: No conserved phenylalanine or tryptophan is present at the end of the CDR3, so a read error is the likely explanation. This chain uses TRBV6-6 with TRBJ2-5; D assignment may be TRBD1 or TRBD2 (5 bases each). Germline V gene lookup returns CDR1 MNHNY and CDR2 SVGAGI (reference sequence). This CDR3 has 12 residues. CDR3 bases: TGTGGCAGCAGTTATGGGGGAGAGACCCAGTACTTA. Translated, it gives CGSSYGGETQYL.

As concerns this clonotype: The junction departs from the called germline gene at one end, perhaps through a read error. The chain employs TRBV29-1 and TRBJ2-2; perhaps TRBD2 as D (6 bases). Germline assignment: CDR1 SQVTM and CDR2 ANQGSEA. This CDR3 is 15 amino acids long. The chain's CDR3 is CSVDYGGANTGELFF. For the CDR3, the DNA is TGTAGCGTTGATTATGGAGGGGCGAACACCGGGGAGCTGTTTTTT.

This clonotype appeared many times. The chain combines TRBV7-9 with TRBJ1-1; D unclear. The germline V and J ends were trimmed by 6 bases and 4 bases, with 15 bases remaining between them. The germline V gene has CDR1 SEHNR and CDR2 FQNEAQ (reference sequence). The CDR3 is made up of 14 amino acids. The CDR3 DNA is TGTGCCAGCAGTCCTGCCGGCGGTGTCACTGAAGCTTTCTTT. Encoded protein: CASSPAGGVTEAFF. Using reference TRBV7-9 and TRBJ1-1 for the parts outside the CDR3, the full variable domain is DTGVSQNPRHKITKRGQNVTFRCDPISEHNRLYWYRQTLGQGPEFLTYFQNEAQLEKSRLLSDRFSAERPKGSFSTLEIQRTEQGDSAMYLCASSPAGGVTEAFFGQGTRLTVV.

This clonotype has at least ten counts. V gene TRBV29-1 combines with J gene TRBJ2-3, with 11 bases identical to TRBD2. There are 15 residues in the CDR3. The junction had 10 bases not matched to a gene; V was cut back by 7 bases and J by 4 bases. Germline-derived CDR1 and CDR2 are SQVTM and ANQGSEA. CDR3 amino acids: CSAHSGGARADTQYF. DNA of the CDR3: TGCAGCGCCCATAGCGGGGGGGCCCGAGCAGATACGCAGTATTTT.

About this clonotype: A much bigger clone sits one base away, suggesting this may be a read error. The chain has TRBV30 and TRBJ1-5; maybe TRBD1 (6 bases). Germline V gene lookup returns CDR1 GTSNPN and CDR2 SVGIG (reference sequence). CDR3 length: 13 amino acids. The CDR3 here is CAWSGQYNQSQHF. CDR3 bases: TGTGCCTGGAGCGGACAGTACAATCAGTCCCAGCATTTT.

This clonotype was recorded at least ten times. The rearrangement links TRBV6-2 or TRBV6-3 to TRBJ2-2; D is perhaps TRBD2 (5 bases). This CDR3 is built from 16 residues. Trimming left V 5 bases short and J 4 bases short, with 17 bases between. Germline lookup yields CDR1 MNHEY and CDR2 SVGEGT. DNA for the CDR3: TGTGCCAGCAGTCCCGGGGAAAGTTATAGCACCGGGGAGCTGTTTTTT. Its translation: CASSPGESYSTGELFF.

This clonotype came up once. Since no conserved phenylalanine or tryptophan closes the CDR3, a read error is the likely cause. The chain employs TRBV7-9 and TRBJ1-5; TRBD1 matches at 9 bases. The CDR3 loop spans 16 amino acids. Germline-derived CDR1 and CDR2 are SEHNR and FQNEAQ (reference sequence). Trimming took 4 bases from V and 1 from J; bases not matched to a gene: 5. The CDR3, as DNA: TGTGCCAGCAGCTCAACAGGGGGCGCAAGCAATCAGCCCCAGCATTGT. Its translation is CASSSTGGASNQPQHC.

This chain joins TRBV10-3 and TRBJ1-4, with D unclear. Germline-derived CDR1 and CDR2 are ENHRY and SYGVKD. V lost 2 bases to trimming and J lost 15 bases, with 16 bases between them. This CDR3 comprises 13 residues. The CDR3 sequence: CAISEEAGEKLFF. As DNA, the CDR3 is TGTGCCATCAGTGAGGAAGCGGGTGAAAAGTTGTTTTTT.

Worth noting for this clonotype: One junction end disagrees with the germline gene, perhaps due to a read error. The chain joins TRBV11-2 to TRBJ2-7, with D perhaps TRBD1 (5 bases). CDR3 length: 16 amino acids. The germline V gene encodes CDR1 SGHAT and CDR2 FQNNGV. CDR3 residues: CVSCSALGQAPWEQYF. CDR3 nucleotides: TGTGTCAGCTGCTCTGCCCTGGGGCAGGCCCCTTGGGAGCAGTACTTC.

This clonotype was recorded a few times. A much larger clone is a single base away; this may be a read error. The chain employs TRBV30 and TRBJ1-5; D unclear. This CDR3 is built from 14 residues. The germline V gene encodes CDR1 GTSNPN and CDR2 SVGIG (reference sequence). Here the CDR3 DNA reads TGTGTCTGGAGTGTAAGTTTCAGACCCGGGGCCCAGCATTTT. This gives the protein CVWSVSFRPGAQHF.

A word on this clonotype: A junction boundary mismatches the germline segment, possibly from a read error. The chain is built from TRBV11-2 and TRBJ2-3; maybe TRBD2 (6 bases). Germline V lookup: CDR1 SGHAT, CDR2 FQNNGV. The CDR3 covers 16 residues. DNA for the CDR3: TGTACCAGCAGCCGCCGTCTAGCGAAAAGCACAGATACGCAGTGTTTT. This gives the protein CTSSRRLAKSTDTQCF.